The next 31 T cell receptor beta chains were all read from a single sample in a study of shared clonotypes between healthy human individuals. Libraries were prepared by immunoSEQ multiplex PCR; TCRdb keeps only in-frame clonotypes and omits some of them. The table has about 490,000 clones, around 80% seen once. The material sequenced was PBMCs. These TCRs come from a woman aged 40 to 50 in good health. Some clones in this sample may be carry-over from other donors' samples.

This clone has a count of ten or more. CDR3 in amino acids: CANPGRGNTGELFF. The CDR3 DNA follows: TGTGCTAACCCAGGACGGGGGAACACCGGGGAGCTGTTTTTT. The rearrangement joins TRBV7-7 to TRBJ2-2; TRBD2 might be the D (5 bases). This CDR3 has 14 residues. Germline V gives CDR1 SSHAT, CDR2 FNYEAQ (reference sequence).

The chain recombines TRBV5-6 with TRBJ1-2; D remains unclear. CDR3 length: 15 residues. The V end was cut by 1 base, the J end by 8 bases, with 18 bases between. Germline assignment: CDR1 SGHDT and CDR2 YYEEEE. The CDR3 nucleotides read TGTGCCAGCAGCTTGTCCGCCATACCGGCGGGCGGCTACACCTTC. Its protein product is CASSLSAIPAGGYTF. Full variable domain (remainder filled in from reference TRBV5-6 and TRBJ1-2): DAGVTQSPTHLIKTRGQQVTLRCSPKSGHDTVSWYQQALGQGPQFIFQYYEEEERQRGNFPDRFSGHQFPNYSSELNVNALLLGDSALYLCASSLSAIPAGGYTFGSGTRLTVV.

This clone has more than one count but fewer than ten. The rearrangement links TRBV15 to TRBJ1-2; 8 positions agree with TRBD1. This CDR3 region has 14 residues. The germline CDR1 and CDR2 sequences are LNHNV and YYDKDF (reference sequence). V lost 1 base, J lost 8 bases, and 6 bases stayed unmatched. This CDR3 is CATSRGSTGVGYTF. Here the CDR3 DNA reads TGTGCCACCAGCAGAGGATCGACAGGGGTCGGCTACACCTTC.

CDR3 bases: TGTGCCACCAGCTATGAATACCAAGAGACCCAGTACTTC. Amino acid sequence: CATSYEYQETQYF. This rearrangement joins TRBV15 to TRBJ2-5; no clear D. Germline CDR1 is LNHNV and CDR2 is YYDKDF (reference sequence). The V and J ends lost 5 bases and 0 bases respectively, with 7 bases between them. The CDR3 runs to 13 residues.

This clone occurred a few times. The chain recombines TRBV30 with TRBJ1-1, with D possibly being TRBD1 (5 bases). The CDR3 runs to 13 residues. Germline assignment: CDR1 GTSNPN and CDR2 SVGIG (reference sequence). V lost 4 bases to trimming and J lost 1 base, with 10 bases between them. CDR3 residues: CAWTRVTNTEAFF. The CDR3 DNA reads TGTGCCTGGACCAGGGTTACGAACACTGAAGCTTTCTTT.

The CDR3 loop is CASRKGAVETQYF. CDR3 sequence (DNA): TGTGCCAGCAGGAAGGGGGCCGTGGAGACCCAGTACTTC. V usage is TRBV28 and J usage is TRBJ2-5; 7 bases agree with TRBD1. The CDR3 runs to 13 residues. CDR1 and CDR2 (germline): MDHEN, SYDVKM. Unmatched junction bases numbered 6, after V lost 6 bases and J lost 5 bases.

The rearrangement joins TRBV7-2 to TRBJ1-4; D not resolved. The CDR3 covers 14 residues. V shed 1 base and J shed 4 bases, with 7 bases lying between them. Per germline, CDR1 SGHTA and CDR2 FQGNSA. CDR3 nucleotides: TGTGCCAGCAGCTTAGGACACCTTAATGAAAAACTGTTTTTT. It yields the protein CASSLGHLNEKLFF. The full variable domain, in which reference TRBV7-2 and TRBJ1-4 provide the parts outside the CDR3, is GAGVSQSPSNKVTEKGKDVELRCDPISGHTALYWYRQSLGQGLEFLIYFQGNSAPDKSGLPSDRFSAERTGGSVSTLTIQRTQQEDSAVYLCASSLGHLNEKLFFGSGTQLSVL.

Comments on this clone: Distinct nucleotide sequences in the sample also encode this CDR3. V usage is TRBV6-5 and J usage is TRBJ2-7; D remains ambiguous. Germline CDR1 reads MNHEY; CDR2 reads SVGAGI. V lost 5 bases to trimming and J lost 4 bases, with 15 bases between them. The CDR3 length is 14 residues. CDR3 in amino acids: CASSPTGGLYEQYF. As DNA, the CDR3 is TGTGCCAGCAGTCCGACGGGTGGCCTTTACGAGCAGTACTTC.

The chain is built from TRBV19 and TRBJ2-7, with D perhaps TRBD1 (5 bases). The CDR3 is made up of 15 amino acids. Deletions cut 0 bases from V and 4 bases from J, with 13 bases between. Germline CDR1 reads LNHDA; CDR2 reads SQIVND (reference sequence). Written as DNA, the CDR3 is TGTGCCAGTAGTATAGAGGACAATCCTGGGTACGAGCAGTACTTC. It translates to CASSIEDNPGYEQYF.

V is TRBV27 and J is TRBJ2-2, with 8 positions matching TRBD1. The V gene end was trimmed by 0 bases and the J gene end by 6 bases; junction bases not matched to a gene: 12. Germline-derived CDR1 and CDR2 are MNHEY and SMNVEV (reference sequence). The CDR3 has 18 residues. Here the CDR3 DNA reads TGTGCCAGCAGTTTATCCCCAATCGGACAGGGAGGATCCGGGGAGCTGTTTTTT. Residues: CASSLSPIGQGGSGELFF.

The rearrangement links TRBV10-3 to TRBJ1-4; D is undetermined. CDR1 and CDR2 (germline): ENHRY, SYGVKD. Trimming pared 7 bases from V and 3 bases from J, leaving 9 bases between. The CDR3 is 13 amino acids. The CDR3 protein is CAITPDPNEKLFF. CDR3 nucleotides: TGTGCCATCACCCCAGACCCTAATGAAAAACTGTTTTTT.

In this sample, this clone turned up once. The CDR3 spells CASSLPTSGRYEQYF. The DNA for the CDR3 is TGTGCCAGCAGCTTACCCACTAGCGGGAGATACGAGCAGTACTTC. The V and J genes are TRBV7-2 and TRBJ2-7, with 11 bases fitting TRBD2. The V and J ends lost 2 bases and 4 bases, in that order; junction bases with no gene match: 4. This CDR3 is 15 amino acids long. Germline assignment: CDR1 SGHTA and CDR2 FQGNSA.

CDR3 region: CASSLQGSLANYGYTF. The CDR3 DNA is TGTGCCAGCAGCTTACAGGGGAGTCTAGCTAACTATGGCTACACCTTC. The rearrangement uses TRBV7-6 and TRBJ1-2, with D perhaps matching TRBD1 (6 bases). Germline loops: CDR1 SGHVS, CDR2 FNYEAQ. The CDR3 spans 16 residues. The V and J ends lost 2 bases and 0 bases respectively, with 13 bases between them.

In its sample, this clone was seen once. This chain connects TRBV7-3 to TRBJ1-1; D remains unclear. The V gene's germline CDR1 is SGHTA and CDR2 FQGTGA. The V and J ends lost 5 bases and 3 bases respectively, with 10 bases between them. This CDR3 is built from 13 residues. The CDR3 DNA follows: TGTGCCAGCAGCCGACGAGCTGACACTGAAGCTTTCTTT. Translating it yields CASSRRADTEAFF.

There are a few counts of this clone. V usage is TRBV5-1 and J usage is TRBJ2-3, with D maybe TRBD2 (6 bases). Germline V gives CDR1 SGHRS, CDR2 YFSETQ. This CDR3 has 15 amino acids. V lost 1 base, J lost 2 bases, and 11 bases lay in between. For the CDR3, the DNA is TGCGCCAGCAGCTTGTCTAGCGTGGCCACAGATACGCAGTATTTT. This codes for CASSLSSVATDTQYF.

This chain links TRBV28 with TRBJ1-2; D not certain. Germline values: CDR1 MDHEN, CDR2 SYDVKM. The length of the CDR3 is 14 residues. Trimming took off 5 bases at V and 4 bases at J, with 14 bases between the two ends. CDR3 bases: TGTGCCAGCAGTCCAGGAGGGCCTCTCTATGGCTACACCTTC. As protein: CASSPGGPLYGYTF.

The chain employs TRBV27 and TRBJ2-6, with D perhaps TRBD2 (6 bases). The length of the CDR3 is 14 residues. With 4 bases removed from V and 2 bases from J, the gap between germline ends came to 6 bases. Germline-derived CDR1 and CDR2 are MNHEY and SMNVEV (reference sequence). The CDR3 is CASSWGAGANVLTF. The DNA of the CDR3 is TGTGCCAGCAGTTGGGGGGCTGGGGCCAACGTCCTGACTTTC.

This clone was observed many times. Other DNA sequences of this sample code for an identical CDR3. The V call is TRBV28, the J call TRBJ2-7; D is unclear. V lost 4 bases and J lost 0, with 7 bases in between. CDR3 length: 13 residues. Germline values: CDR1 MDHEN, CDR2 SYDVKM. The CDR3 DNA follows: TGTGCCAGCAGTTCCCCCAGCTCCTACGAGCAGTACTTC. Amino acid sequence: CASSSPSSYEQYF.

Of note for this clone: Other DNA sequences in the sample encode the same CDR3. V and J are TRBV2 and TRBJ2-1; D unclear. Germline CDR1 and CDR2: SNHLY and FYNNEI. CDR3 length: 13 residues. Between the trimmed V and J ends, which lost 1 base and 2 bases, there was a span of 3 bases. CDR3 nucleotide sequence: TGTGCCAGCAGTGAAGGTCCCTACAATGAGCAGTTCTTC. This translates into CASSEGPYNEQFF.

This chain joins TRBV6-5 and TRBJ2-1, with TRBD2 identical over 12 bases. The germline CDR1 and CDR2 sequences are MNHEY and SVGAGI. V trimming: 10 bases; J trimming: 8 bases; junction bases outside the gene matches: 6. This CDR3 spans 13 amino acids. The CDR3 sequence: CANLAGGPYEQFF. The CDR3 nucleotides are TGTGCCAACCTAGCGGGAGGGCCCTATGAGCAGTTCTTC.

The chain joins TRBV7-8 to TRBJ1-3; TRBD1 matches at 8 bases. Germline CDR1 is SGHVS and CDR2 is FQNEAQ. The CDR3 is 15 amino acids. Trimming removed 5 bases from V and 6 bases from J; junction bases left unmatched: 9. The CDR3 coding sequence is TGTGCCAGCAGCCTGAGGACAGGGCCAACAAACACCATATATTTT. It specifies CASSLRTGPTNTIYF.

V and J are TRBV19 and TRBJ1-2; the D is unclear. In germline, CDR1 is LNHDA, CDR2 SQIVND (reference sequence). The CDR3 consists of 13 residues. The V end was cut by 1 base, the J end by 3 bases, with 6 bases between. CDR3 region: CASSIGRDYGYTF. The CDR3, as DNA: TGTGCCAGTAGTATAGGCCGGGACTATGGCTACACCTTC.

The gene calls are TRBV6-1 and TRBJ1-1; no reliable D call. V was clipped by 2 bases and J by 0 bases, with 10 bases between them. CDR1 MNHNS and CDR2 SASEGT come from the germline V gene. The CDR3 is made up of 15 amino acids. The CDR3 reads CASSERGGMNTEAFF. The CDR3 nucleotides are TGTGCCAGCAGTGAACGGGGAGGCATGAACACTGAAGCTTTCTTT.

The rearrangement joins TRBV11-2 to TRBJ2-1; 8 bases are a match to TRBD2. This CDR3 has 16 residues. Germline values: CDR1 SGHAT, CDR2 FQNNGV. V shed 3 bases and J 6 bases; nucleotides not matched to a gene: 10. CDR3: CASSFPGASGFNEQFF. The CDR3 DNA follows: TGTGCCAGCAGCTTCCCGGGGGCTAGCGGGTTCAATGAGCAGTTCTTC.

V and J are TRBV29-1 and TRBJ1-3; TRBD1 agrees at 7 bases. The J call is doubtful: the DNA matches TRBJ2-2 better. Germline loops: CDR1 SQVTM, CDR2 ANQGSEA. There are 13 residues in the CDR3. The CDR3 loop is CSVVGQITGELFF. CDR3 DNA: TGCAGCGTTGTGGGACAGATCACCGGGGAGCTGTTTTTT.

The chain has TRBV2 and TRBJ1-4; a possible D gene is TRBD1 (6 bases). From germline, CDR1 is SNHLY and CDR2 FYNNEI. The CDR3 sequence is 12 residues long. V gave up 8 bases and J gave up 7 bases, with 11 bases separating them. The CDR3 loop is CASEARGEKLFF. The CDR3 DNA reads TGTGCCAGCGAAGCCAGGGGTGAAAAACTGTTTTTT.

The chain couples TRBV10-2 to TRBJ1-5, with a tentative D call TRBD1 (5 bases). Germline CDR1 is WSHSY and CDR2 is SAAADI. This CDR3 region has 13 residues. V lost 8 bases and J lost 5, with 13 bases in between. CDR3 in amino acids: CASRDGAYQPQHF. The CDR3 DNA follows: TGCGCCAGCCGGGACGGGGCGTATCAGCCCCAGCATTTT.

The chain has TRBV19 and TRBJ2-7; TRBD2 matches 7 bases. The V gene end was trimmed by 8 bases and the J gene end by 4 bases; junction bases not matched to a gene: 5. The CDR3 runs 12 residues. From germline, CDR1 is LNHDA and CDR2 SQIVND (reference sequence). The CDR3 spells CASSERGYEQYF. The CDR3, as DNA: TGTGCCAGTTCAGAGCGGGGATACGAGCAGTACTTC.

Here the CDR3 DNA reads TGCGCCAGCAGCTTTTCTGATGGCGACGAGCAGTACTTC. It translates to CASSFSDGDEQYF. The rearrangement links TRBV5-1 to TRBJ2-7, with D hard to call. Per the germline V gene, CDR1 is SGHRS and CDR2 is YFSETQ. Trimming removed 2 bases from V and 5 bases from J, with 11 bases in between. This CDR3 has 13 amino acids.

The V gene is TRBV18, the J gene TRBJ2-5; no clear D gene. V dropped 1 base and J dropped 5 bases, with 14 bases sitting between them. The CDR3 spans 15 residues. Germline V CDR1 and CDR2: KGHSH, LQKENI. CDR3 protein: CASSPLLGSMETQYF. The CDR3 coding sequence is TGTGCCAGCTCACCACTTTTGGGTTCAATGGAGACCCAGTACTTC.

The chain carries TRBV14 and TRBJ2-7; D gene uncertain. This CDR3 has 17 residues. From germline, CDR1 is SGHDN and CDR2 FVKESK. Trimming left V 6 bases short and J 1 base short, with 22 bases between. The CDR3 DNA sequence: TGTGCCAGCAGTCCCAGCGATCTTGGAAGGAGTTCCTACGAGCAGTACTTC. Protein product: CASSPSDLGRSSYEQYF.